This T cell receptor beta chain came from a study of long-term antiretroviral therapy in people with HIV. Survey-level resolution applied to immunoSEQ assay v3.0. Assay used: immunoSEQ multiplex PCR; TCRdb lists only in-frame clones, some missing. This table holds around 30,000 clones, over 75% found once. Study observations and caveats: Although diversity increased after ART, it remained lower than in transplant donor controls. Compared with controls, HIV repertoires showed narrower CDR3 length ranges. Pre-ART clonal expansions dominated every time point's repertoire.

The CDR3 runs to 16 residues. V dropped 0 bases and J dropped 12 bases, with 18 bases sitting between them. CDR1 is MGHRA and CDR2 is YSYEKL in the germline V gene. With regard to this clone: As yet, its antigen is unknown.

This specimen consisted of unsorted PBMCs, obtained 3 years after starting antiretroviral therapy. The chain uses TRBV4-1 and TRBJ1-6; D unclear. The receptor was derived from a man aged 35 to 55 with HIV. CDR3 sequence: CASSQDISVVLGPLHF. Here the CDR3 DNA reads TGCGCCAGCAGCCAAGATATCTCGGTGGTTTTGGGACCCCTCCACTTT.